This T cell receptor (beta chain) derives from a study of blood T cells in healthy people across ages. It was with a sample-barcoded 5' primer and a J-beta primer mix that a second PCR of roughly 6 to 11 cycles was run. MiXCR, run by TCRdb on the 5' RACE reads, gives a single entry per CDR3 protein. The table includes about 720,000 distinct CDR3 sequences, around a quarter detected once. Germline-derived CDR1 and CDR2 are SGHTA and FQGNSA. V was pared by 1 base and J by 4 bases, with 14 bases between. CDR3 size: 16 residues. Each donor was a healthy Caucasian individual from Russia, aged roughly 6 to 95. There are a few counts of this clonotype. In addition, the sample was reused for a study of T cells of mothers and their children.

The sequence was collected from a boy aged 10-17 years in good health. The specimen was blood. The chain employs TRBV7-2 and TRBJ1-3; unclear D gene. The CDR3 region is CASSLVVRGSGNTIYF. CDR3 coding DNA: TGTGCCAGCAGCTTAGTGGTTCGGGGATCCGGAAACACCATATATTTT.